Each of the 27 T cell receptor beta chains below was sequenced from the same sample in a study of Tregs in tolerant kidney transplant recipients. Generated by immunoSEQ multiplex PCR, the TCRdb table keeps only in-frame clones and is missing some. The repertoire holds roughly 49,000 clones, with under 95% as singletons. The sequenced sample was Tregs from blood. The receptors were sampled from a human donor in good health.

The genes are TRBV27 and TRBJ2-7; 11 bases are a match to TRBD2. Trimming removed 5 bases from V and 2 bases from J; junction bases left unmatched: 8. Germline CDR1 MNHEY, CDR2 SMNVEV (reference sequence). The CDR3 length is 16 residues. CDR3 protein: CASSPIPSGRTYEQYF. The DNA for the CDR3 is TGTGCCAGCAGTCCCATTCCTAGCGGGAGGACCTACGAGCAGTACTTC.

The V and J genes are TRBV2 and TRBJ2-2; a weak D match, TRBD1 (5 bases). The V end lost 5 bases, the J end lost 1 base, and 8 bases lay between the germline ends. The CDR3 loop spans 14 amino acids. CDR1 SNHLY and CDR2 FYNNEI come from the germline V gene. The DNA for the CDR3 is TGTGCCAGCAGTTACGACAGGAACACCGGGGAGCTGTTTTTT. It specifies CASSYDRNTGELFF. The whole variable domain, filled in from reference TRBV2 and TRBJ2-2, reads EPEVTQTPSHQVTQMGQEVILRCVPISNHLYFYWYRQILGQKVEFLVSFYNNEISEKSEIFDDQFSVERPDGSNFTLKIRSTKLEDSAMYFCASSYDRNTGELFFGEGSRLTVL.

This sequence joins TRBV6-6 and TRBJ1-2; D is unclear. The ends were cut back, 2 bases at V and 4 bases at J, with 11 bases in the middle. Per the germline V gene, CDR1 is MNHNY and CDR2 is SVGAGI (reference sequence). This CDR3 has 14 residues. The CDR3 nucleotides read TGTGCCAGCAGTTACGAAGAATTTTCCTATGGCTACACCTTC. As protein: CASSYEEFSYGYTF.

The chain joins TRBV20-1 to TRBJ2-7, with D possibly matching TRBD1 (6 bases). V gave up 6 bases and J gave up 12 bases, with 18 bases separating them. The CDR3 contains 11 residues. The V gene's germline CDR1 is DFQATT and CDR2 SNEGSKA (reference sequence). CDR3 nucleotides: TGCAGTGCCAGGGGTATGCAGCCCGGGTACTTC. Its translation is CSARGMQPGYF.

The chain carries TRBV15 and TRBJ2-2; no clear D gene. Germline values: CDR1 LNHNV, CDR2 YYDKDF (reference sequence). This CDR3 contains 12 residues. The ends were cut back, 10 bases at V and 6 bases at J, with 12 bases in the middle. The CDR3 bases are TGTGCCAGTCAGACACCGCCCGGGGAGCTGTTTTTT. Encoded protein: CASQTPPGELFF.

The sample holds one count of this clone. The chain carries TRBV7-6 and TRBJ2-5; 12 bases agree with TRBD2. The CDR3 sequence is 17 residues long. Per germline, CDR1 SGHVS and CDR2 FNYEAQ. J was trimmed by 5 bases and V by 5 bases; bases with no gene match: 12. CDR3 in amino acids: CASSGGGLAGGLETQYF. CDR3 sequence (DNA): TGTGCCAGCAGCGGTGGGGGGCTAGCGGGAGGGCTGGAGACCCAGTACTTC. Together with reference TRBV7-6 and TRBJ2-5, the CDR3 gives the full variable domain: GAGVSQSPRYKVTKRGQDVALRCDPISGHVSLYWYRQALGQGPEFLTYFNYEAQQDKSGLPNDRFSAERPEGSISTLTIQRTEQRDSAMYRCASSGGGLAGGLETQYFGPGTRLLVL.

The rearrangement uses TRBV6-1 and TRBJ2-6; D possibly corresponds to TRBD1 (6 bases). V gave up 7 bases and J gave up 3 bases, with 10 bases separating them. CDR3 length: 14 residues. Germline V gene lookup returns CDR1 MNHNS and CDR2 SASEGT. CDR3 DNA sequence: TGTGCCAGCAAACAGGGAATTGGGGCCAACGTCCTGACTTTC. Residues: CASKQGIGANVLTF.

This clone appeared once. The V gene is TRBV6-6, the J gene TRBJ1-1; the match to TRBD1 covers 7 bases. Germline V gives CDR1 MNHNY, CDR2 SVGAGI (reference sequence). The CDR3 totals 13 residues. V was clipped by 6 bases and J by 7 bases; unmatched bases: 8. CDR3 sequence: CASSDLWTGEAFF. CDR3 nucleotide sequence: TGTGCCAGCAGCGACTTGTGGACAGGTGAAGCTTTCTTT.

CDR3 amino acids: CASSQDQDNEQFF. The CDR3 region has the DNA TGTGCCAGCAGCCAAGATCAGGACAATGAGCAGTTCTTC. The J gene is TRBJ2-1, the V gene TRBV4-2; D remains unclear. The CDR3 spans 13 residues. With 0 bases removed from V and 5 bases from J, the gap between germline ends came to 5 bases. CDR1 LGHNA and CDR2 YNFKEQ come from the germline V gene.

This chain uses TRBV7-9 with TRBJ2-3, with 7 bases identical to TRBD2. Trimming at V came to 5 bases and at J to 7 bases, leaving 12 bases not matched to a gene. Germline lookup yields CDR1 SEHNR and CDR2 FQNEAQ (reference sequence). The CDR3 contains 15 residues. CDR3 nucleotides: TGTGCCAGCAGCCTTGAGCGGGGCGTACGATATACGCAGTATTTT. This sequence encodes CASSLERGVRYTQYF. Supplemented by reference TRBV7-9 and TRBJ2-3, the full variable domain reads DTGVSQNPRHKITKRGQNVTFRCDPISEHNRLYWYRQTLGQGPEFLTYFQNEAQLEKSRLLSDRFSAERPKGSFSTLEIQRTEQGDSAMYLCASSLERGVRYTQYFGPGTRLTVL.

The chain couples TRBV27 to TRBJ2-7; D not certain. V was pared by 0 bases and J by 3 bases, with 9 bases between. Germline-derived CDR1 and CDR2 are MNHEY and SMNVEV (reference sequence). The CDR3 runs 14 residues. In DNA form, the CDR3 reads TGTGCCAGCAGTTTATCGTGGAAGCTCTACGAGCAGTACTTC. As protein: CASSLSWKLYEQYF.

This chain uses TRBV20-1 with TRBJ1-2, with D possibly TRBD1 on 5 matching bases. Germline CDR1 is DFQATT and CDR2 is SNEGSKA (reference sequence). This CDR3 contains 11 residues. V lost 3 bases and J 5 bases, leaving 7 bases between the germline ends. CDR3 amino acids: CSASTGYGYTF. CDR3 in DNA: TGCAGTGCTAGTACAGGTTATGGCTACACCTTC.

The J gene is TRBJ1-5, the V gene TRBV11-2; D remains unclear. Germline V gives CDR1 SGHAT, CDR2 FQNNGV. Trimming pared 6 bases from V and 5 bases from J, leaving 11 bases between. CDR3 length: 13 amino acids. Written as DNA, the CDR3 is TGTGCCAGCAGTGCCGAAGTGGATCAGCCCCAGCATTTT. The encoded protein is CASSAEVDQPQHF.

This CDR3 reads CASSLQGGPTDTQYF. The DNA for the CDR3 is TGTGCCAGCAGCTTACAGGGAGGGCCAACAGATACGCAGTATTTT. This sequence joins TRBV11-3 and TRBJ2-3, with 7 bases fitting TRBD2. Germline loops: CDR1 SGHNT, CDR2 YENEEA. V shed 2 bases, J shed 3 bases, and the junction held 5 bases outside the gene matches. The CDR3 consists of 15 residues.

The chain uses TRBV29-1 and TRBJ2-1, with D uncertain. CDR1 is SQVTM, CDR2 ANQGSEA, per germline. This CDR3 is built from 17 residues. Trimming took off 3 bases at V and 1 base at J, with 19 bases between the two ends. CDR3: CSVEVLDDALSYNEQFF. The CDR3 DNA reads as TGCAGCGTTGAGGTCCTAGATGACGCTTTGTCCTACAATGAGCAGTTCTTC.

The chain couples TRBV5-1 to TRBJ2-5, with TRBD1 matching 8 bases. The J call may be incorrect, as the DNA end agrees better with TRBJ2-7. The CDR3 extends over 15 amino acids. Looked up from germline, CDR1 is SGHRS and CDR2 is YFSETQ. CDR3 DNA sequence: TGCGCCAGCAGCGTGGACAGGGCCTTTCTCTACGAGCAGTACTTC. As protein: CASSVDRAFLYEQYF.

The chain uses TRBV7-8 and TRBJ2-5, with D hard to call. The J call may be incorrect, as the DNA end agrees better with TRBJ2-7. Germline V gives CDR1 SGHVS, CDR2 FQNEAQ. The length of the CDR3 is 13 residues. In nucleotides, the CDR3 is TGTGCCAGCAGCTCATACACTACCTACGAGCAGTACTTC. It encodes CASSSYTTYEQYF.

V and J are TRBV6-5 and TRBJ2-2; the match to TRBD1 covers 9 bases. There are 14 residues in the CDR3. Germline CDR1 MNHEY, CDR2 SVGAGI. V lost 6 bases and J lost 1; bases outside the gene matches: 0. Here the CDR3 DNA reads TGTGCCAGCAGGGGACAGGGGAACACCGGGGAGCTGTTTTTT. Encoded protein: CASRGQGNTGELFF.

The CDR3 DNA follows: TGCGCCAGCAGCCAAGGCCCTAGCGGCCCCTACAATGAGCAGTTCTTC. Its protein is CASSQGPSGPYNEQFF. The chain uses TRBV4-1 and TRBJ2-1; the match to TRBD2 covers 7 bases. The CDR3 is made up of 16 amino acids. J lost 2 bases, V lost 1 base, and 5 bases had no gene match. The germline V gene encodes CDR1 MGHRA and CDR2 YSYEKL.

V is TRBV7-9 and J is TRBJ2-5; maybe TRBD2 (5 bases). Germline V CDR1 and CDR2: SEHNR, FQNEAQ (reference sequence). V was cut by 3 bases and J by 0 bases, with 8 bases left in between. The CDR3 spans 14 residues. CDR3 DNA: TGTGCCAGCAGCTTTCCCGGGAACCAAGAGACCCAGTACTTC. Protein sequence: CASSFPGNQETQYF.

This clone is a singleton in its sample. V is TRBV6-5 and J is TRBJ2-7, with 10 bases fitting TRBD2. This CDR3 is 12 amino acids long. The V segment lost 5 bases and the J segment 6 bases; nucleotides outside the gene matches: 1. Germline lookup yields CDR1 MNHEY and CDR2 SVGAGI. As DNA, the CDR3 is TGTGCCAGCAGTCGACTAGCGGGCGAGCAGTACTTC. Translated, it gives CASSRLAGEQYF.

As to this clone: A read error may produce the germline difference seen at one junction end. This chain joins TRBV7-6 and TRBJ2-7, with no clear D. Germline CDR1 reads SGHVS; CDR2 reads FNYEAQ. The CDR3 is 10 amino acids. CDR3 loop: CASSSVGDHF. CDR3 DNA: TGTGCCAGCAGCTCGGTAGGCGACCACTTC.

The CDR3 coding sequence is TGTGCCTGGAGTGTAGGGGGGACCCAGTACTTC. This translates into CAWSVGGTQYF. This chain uses TRBV30 with TRBJ2-5; D is possibly TRBD1 (6 bases). This CDR3 contains 11 residues. V lost 0 bases and J lost 7, with 6 bases in between. Germline CDR1 is GTSNPN and CDR2 is SVGIG (reference sequence).

The CDR3 here is CASSLVRAPRRNTEAFF. The CDR3 nucleotides read TGTGCCAGCAGCTTGGTGAGGGCCCCTAGGAGGAACACTGAAGCTTTCTTT. The chain is built from TRBV5-6 and TRBJ1-1; no firm D call. Trimming removed 0 bases at V and 1 base at J, with 16 bases between. The CDR3 is 17 amino acids. Per the germline V gene, CDR1 is SGHDT and CDR2 is YYEEEE. Drawing the rest from reference TRBV5-6 and TRBJ1-1, the complete variable domain is DAGVTQSPTHLIKTRGQQVTLRCSPKSGHDTVSWYQQALGQGPQFIFQYYEEEERQRGNFPDRFSGHQFPNYSSELNVNALLLGDSALYLCASSLVRAPRRNTEAFFGQGTRLTVV.

The gene calls are TRBV11-2 and TRBJ2-5; D may be TRBD1 (6 bases). The CDR3 runs 16 residues. Trimming removed 4 bases from V and 5 bases from J, with 20 bases in between. Germline loops: CDR1 SGHAT, CDR2 FQNNGV. CDR3 protein: CASSSLGKQGRETQYF. DNA of the CDR3: TGTGCCAGCAGCTCACTAGGGAAACAGGGAAGGGAGACCCAGTACTTC. Supplemented by reference TRBV11-2 and TRBJ2-5, the full variable domain reads EAGVAQSPRYKIIEKRQSVAFWCNPISGHATLYWYQQILGQGPKLLIQFQNNGVVDDSQLPKDRFSAERLKGVDSTLKIQPAKLEDSAVYLCASSSLGKQGRETQYFGPGTRLLVL.

This rearrangement joins TRBV5-4 to TRBJ1-3; D is possibly TRBD1 (5 bases). Trimming stripped 0 bases from V and 1 base from J, with 5 bases between. This CDR3 has 14 amino acids. CDR1 SGHNT and CDR2 YYREEE come from the germline V gene (reference sequence). The CDR3 sequence: CASSLGTSGNTIYF. The CDR3 bases are TGTGCCAGCAGCTTGGGGACATCTGGAAACACCATATATTTT.

This chain links TRBV9 with TRBJ2-5, with D perhaps matching TRBD2 (6 bases). The CDR3 is 14 amino acids. Trimming removed 0 bases from V and 3 bases from J, with 9 bases in between. Germline CDR1 reads SGDLS; CDR2 reads YYNGEE. DNA of the CDR3: TGTGCCAGCAGCGTAGCTACGGGGGAAGAGACCCAGTACTTC. This gives the protein CASSVATGEETQYF.